Given below is one T cell receptor (beta chain) in context. This clonotype showed up just once. Its antigen has not been determined. No quality values exist for individual bases; no much larger clone is one base distant. A single read makes a weak case. The data stem from a study of post-analysis software for immune sequencing data (dated by TCRdb to between 2014 and 2017). Notes on the research overall: The recorded disease courses included relapsing-remitting, secondary progressive and progressive-relapsing multiple sclerosis, and some patients had no subtype annotation. Patient repertoires were compared against over ten previously published healthy control repertoires from donors aged 6 to 25 years. A subset of samples was prepared in parallel using single-end sample barcoding, then pooled and co-amplified after Illumina adapter ligation.

The time point label here, explained by the study, means: second blood draw from one MS patient after hematopoietic stem cell transplantation. TCR beta repertoires were profiled from peripheral blood of some 13 young patients with multiple sclerosis to demonstrate the VDJtools post-analysis software. The multiple sclerosis patients were children and adolescents between about 6 and 16 years of age. General conclusions and limits of the study: Normalized Chao1 diversity was significantly lower in multiple sclerosis patients than controls, suggesting substantial peripheral T-cell clonal expansion. The multiple sclerosis patient group was slightly younger than the control group. Direct clustering with F measure revealed strong co-clustering of samples prepared in the same batch, which led to a batch-effect correction.

Receptor libraries were prepared by PCR. The sequencer listed for this sample is Illumina HiSeq 2500. To reduce PCR and sequencing biases, unique molecular identifiers were built into the TCR beta cDNA libraries. Per 1 to 10 million input T cells, roughly 0.5 million cDNA molecules were obtained, such that each molecule approximated one T cell. The same protocol used for the earlier healthy control dataset was applied to prepare and sequence the patient libraries. Samples belonging to the same batch were prepared together, multiplexed and sequenced on a shared HiSeq lane. Per the authors' processing: MIGEC was used to process the raw barcoded reads, and molecular identifier groups with only a single read were discarded before consensus assembly and CDR3 extraction. VDJtools was used for post-analysis of the clonotype tables, and diversity was normalized by down-sampling every dataset to the size of the smallest sample. Repertoire overlap clustering matched CDR3 amino acid but not nucleotide sequences to correct batch-related cross-sample contamination. Clones were called with MiXCR by TCRdb after fastp trimmed the public reads at Q25, and only in-frame beta chains were retained. Merged by CDR3 protein, the rows form single entries marked with the most common genes and DNA. In this record, the V and J calls reflect TCRdb's handling and not the investigators' own analysis. A total of about 160,000 distinct CDR3 sequences appear in this sample, under 40% of them only once. 25% to 35% of the sample comes from the top ten.

The source of this sequence is a girl aged 10-17 years with multiple sclerosis. Donor details come from another sample of the same person, matched by shared clones. Sequencing used blood, obtained after autologous hematopoietic stem cell transplantation.

The CDR3 in this case is CASSHGTDTQYF. Read as DNA, the sequence is TGTGCCAGTAGTCACGGCACAGATACGCAGTATTTT. The receptor chain draws on TRBV27 and TRBJ2-3; confidence is insufficient to name the D gene. The junction shows trimming of 9 bases on V and 1 base on J, plus 8 bases between the germline ends. The germline V gene (reference sequence) provides CDR1 MNHEY and CDR2 SMNVEV. The CDR3, from cysteine to phenylalanine, totals 12 residues. The retained sequence is limited to the CDR3, 36 bases, with the frame set at the first base.